These 13 T cell receptor beta chains were all obtained from the same sample, sequenced in a study of cytomegalovirus exposure and HLA in healthy donors. The PCR had 60 Vbeta and 13 Jbeta primers. Measured with immunoSEQ multiplex PCR; TCRdb has only the in-frame clones, and not every one. The top ten hold roughly 1.6% of the sample, which has some 120,000 clones, approximately 61% seen once. The sequencing sample was made of PBMCs. The receptors here all came from a man aged 25-45 years in good health and CMV-seropositive.

V gene TRBV4-3 combines with J gene TRBJ1-1; D is perhaps TRBD1 (6 bases). The CDR3 totals 18 residues. CDR1 is LGHNA and CDR2 is YSLEER in the germline V gene. V shed 3 bases and J shed 1 base, with 21 bases lying between them. DNA for the CDR3: TGCGCCAGCAGCCAGACAGGCTGGGTTGGGGTACCGAACACTGAAGCTTTCTTT. Encoded protein: CASSQTGWVGVPNTEAFF.

The chain combines TRBV7-3 with TRBJ2-1; 8 bases line up with TRBD2. Germline CDR1 and CDR2: SGHTA and FQGTGA. The CDR3 is 15 residues long. The J segment lost 6 bases and the V segment lost 8 bases, leaving 12 bases of the junction unmatched. The CDR3 sequence is CASALGGLVGNEQFF. DNA of the CDR3: TGTGCCAGCGCACTGGGGGGACTAGTTGGCAATGAGCAGTTCTTC.

This clone was detected only once. A junction boundary mismatches the germline segment, possibly from a read error. CDR3 coding DNA: TGTGCCAGCAGCGAAGCGACAGGGACCCTCTATGGCTACACCTTC. As protein: CASSEATGTLYGYTF. The rearrangement links TRBV6-1 to TRBJ1-2; 7 bases fit TRBD1. The CDR3 runs 15 residues. Germline V gives CDR1 MNHNS, CDR2 SASEGT.

This clone has only one observation. The rearrangement uses TRBV28 and TRBJ1-2; D is undetermined. Germline CDR1 and CDR2: MDHEN and SYDVKM. This CDR3 has 10 amino acids. V lost 8 bases and J lost 7, with 8 bases in between. CDR3 amino acids: CASSSVGYTF. CDR3 DNA sequence: TGTGCCAGCTCTTCTGTTGGCTACACCTTC.

The chain joins TRBV5-4 to TRBJ2-1, with TRBD2 matching over 9 bases. Per germline, CDR1 SGHNT and CDR2 YYREEE (reference sequence). V lost 1 base, J lost 9 bases, and 8 bases stayed unmatched. This CDR3 region has 15 residues. The CDR3 region is CASSLLAGAFREQFF. The CDR3 bases are TGTGCCAGCAGCTTGTTAGCGGGAGCATTCCGTGAGCAGTTCTTC.

The rearrangement uses TRBV5-1 and TRBJ2-5; 7 nucleotides match TRBD1. This CDR3 is built from 14 residues. V lost 6 bases, J lost 1 base, and 6 bases stayed unmatched. Germline V gene lookup returns CDR1 SGHRS and CDR2 YFSETQ. Written as DNA, the CDR3 is TGCGCCAGCATGATGGACAGGACCCAAGAGACCCAGTACTTC. This encodes CASMMDRTQETQYF.

This chain connects TRBV5-1 to TRBJ1-1, with a tentative D call TRBD1 (6 bases). V lost 2 bases and J lost 0, with 11 bases in between. CDR3 length equals 15 residues. Germline CDR1 and CDR2: SGHRS and YFSETQ. The CDR3 reads CASSFQGLMNTEAFF. The CDR3, as DNA: TGCGCCAGCAGCTTCCAGGGGCTGATGAACACTGAAGCTTTCTTT.

V is TRBV2 and J is TRBJ2-1, with 7 positions matching TRBD2. J lost 2 bases, V lost 6 bases, and 7 bases had no gene match. The CDR3 spans 15 residues. Germline assignment: CDR1 SNHLY and CDR2 FYNNEI. CDR3 region: CASRASGLTYNEQFF. For the CDR3, the DNA is TGTGCCAGCAGGGCTAGCGGTTTAACCTACAATGAGCAGTTCTTC.

The CDR3 loop is CASSFHSSYEQYF. The CDR3 DNA sequence: TGTGCCAGCAGTTTCCACAGCTCCTACGAGCAGTACTTC. The V call is TRBV28, the J call TRBJ2-7, with D hard to call. Germline-derived CDR1 and CDR2 are MDHEN and SYDVKM. Trimming left V 3 bases short and J 0 bases short, with 6 bases between. This CDR3 contains 13 residues.

V is TRBV5-4 and J is TRBJ2-7; D is possibly TRBD2 (6 bases). The V gene lost 0 bases and the J gene lost 0 bases, with 13 bases spanning the gap. Germline V gives CDR1 SGHNT, CDR2 YYREEE (reference sequence). The CDR3 covers 16 residues. The CDR3 sequence is CASSLAKAGSSYEQYF. The CDR3 region has the DNA TGTGCCAGCAGCTTGGCCAAAGCCGGGAGCTCCTACGAGCAGTACTTC.

The CDR3 spells CASSEQGINEQYF. CDR3 nucleotide sequence: TGTGCCAGCAGTGAACAGGGAATCAACGAGCAGTACTTC. The chain employs TRBV2 and TRBJ2-7, with a possible D match to TRBD1 (5 bases). The CDR3 contains 13 residues. V lost 2 bases and J 5 bases, leaving 10 bases between the germline ends. The germline CDR1 and CDR2 sequences are SNHLY and FYNNEI.

This chain uses TRBV19 with TRBJ2-4, with 9 positions matching TRBD2. Trimming took 10 bases from V and 0 from J; bases not matched to a gene: 7. The CDR3 loop spans 15 amino acids. Germline V gives CDR1 LNHDA, CDR2 SQIVND (reference sequence). DNA for the CDR3: TGTGCCACCGCGGGACTAGCAGTAGCCAAAAACATTCAGTACTTC. Translation gives CATAGLAVAKNIQYF.

This clone was detected a few times. V gene TRBV20-1 combines with J gene TRBJ2-7; a possible D gene is TRBD2 (5 bases). CDR1 and CDR2 from the germline V gene are DFQATT and SNEGSKA (reference sequence). The V end lost 1 base, the J end lost 6 bases, and 7 bases lay between the germline ends. This CDR3 spans 11 amino acids. The CDR3 nucleotides read TGCAGTGCTAGAGGGGCGGGCGAGCAGTACTTC. Its protein product is CSARGAGEQYF.